The rows below give T cell receptor beta chains drawn from one sample of a study of beta chain features in type 1 diabetes. Here immunoSEQ multiplex PCR was the method, and the copy in TCRdb shows in-frame clones only, minus some. Seen here are around 53,000 clones, 63% observed once, and the top ten hold 0.29%. The sequenced sample was stem cell memory CD4+ T cells from blood. The source of these receptors is a woman under 40 with type 1 diabetes. Each CDR3 is given without its conserved first and last residue.

TRBJ1-2	TRBV5-1	ASSLESEGYT
TRBJ2-7	TRBV27	ASSFLSSGTYEQY
TRBJ2-4	TRBV28	ASSLSGSARNIQY
TRBJ2-7	TRBV6-6	ASRGVGGEEQY
TRBJ2-1	TRBV7-9	ASSIYRVINEQF
TRBJ2-5	TRBV5-4	ASSFSGPETQY
TRBJ2-1	TRBV4-1	ASKGAGGYNEQF
TRBJ1-5	TRBV23-1	ASSQSGRAGNQPQH
TRBJ2-1	TRBV5-4	ASSHAGTSSYNEQF
TRBJ1-3	TRBV7-9	ASSGGTDGNTIY
TRBJ2-7	TRBV7-9	ASSLISEGEQY
TRBJ2-2	TRBV4-1	ASSQPSLAGGPGTGELF
TRBJ2-1	TRBV9	ASSVEPGDYNEQF
TRBJ2-3	TRBV5-1	ASSLERGTDTQY
TRBJ1-1	TRBV28	ASTLETGLVTTEAF
TRBJ2-7	TRBV7-2	ASSRSGEGYEQY
TRBJ2-5	TRBV4-2	ASSLLAGGEETQY
TRBJ1-1	TRBV2	ASSEGQLNTEAF
TRBJ2-3	TRBV5-1	ASGLTSGLTDTQY
TRBJ2-1	TRBV7-3	ASSLNPGGNEQF
TRBJ2-1	TRBV18	ASSGTRTSGILHNEQF
TRBJ2-1	TRBV5-1	ASSLEVGGYNEQF
TRBJ2-5	TRBV28	ASERGGESNKETQY
TRBJ1-2	TRBV25-1	ASSEIAGTGLGYT
TRBJ2-7	TRBV7-2	ASSIARRGPGLAGYEQY